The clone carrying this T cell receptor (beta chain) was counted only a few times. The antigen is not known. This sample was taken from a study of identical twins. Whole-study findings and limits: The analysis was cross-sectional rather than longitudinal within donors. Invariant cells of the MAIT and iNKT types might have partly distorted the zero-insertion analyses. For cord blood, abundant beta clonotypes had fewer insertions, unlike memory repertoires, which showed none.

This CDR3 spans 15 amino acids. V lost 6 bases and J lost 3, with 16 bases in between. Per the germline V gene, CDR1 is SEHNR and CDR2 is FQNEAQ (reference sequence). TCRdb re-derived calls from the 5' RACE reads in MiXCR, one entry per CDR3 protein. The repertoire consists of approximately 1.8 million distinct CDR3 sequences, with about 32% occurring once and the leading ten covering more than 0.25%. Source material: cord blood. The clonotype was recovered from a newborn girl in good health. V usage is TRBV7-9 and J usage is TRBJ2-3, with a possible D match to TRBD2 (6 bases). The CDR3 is CASRGNIGRTDTQYF. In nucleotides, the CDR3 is TGTGCCAGCAGGGGAAATATAGGGAGGACAGATACGCAGTATTTT.